This entry describes one T cell receptor (beta chain). What it recognizes is unknown. This specimen comes from a study of shared clonotypes between healthy human individuals. Study-level findings and limits: The generation probabilities recorded for non-shared clonotypes fell below those of clonotypes shared by all four donors.

Germline V gene sequence: CDR1 SGHNT, CDR2 YYREEE (reference sequence). CDR3 length: 15 residues. The junction had 10 bases not matched to a gene; V was cut back by 3 bases and J by 5 bases. Repertoires were generated with immunoSEQ multiplex PCR, while TCRdb's copy carries only in-frame clones and drops some. Of roughly 1,500,000 clones detected, 95% to 99% appear once; the ten largest clones hold approximately 0.45%. Each donor was a Caucasian adult residing in Nashville, Tennessee. Naive CD4+ cells were CD45RA-selected; the remaining cells were memory. The rearrangement links TRBV5-4 to TRBJ2-7; 8 nucleotides align to TRBD1. This receptor was obtained from a young man in good health. The sample taken for sequencing was naive CD4+ T cells sorted from blood. Described subset: CD45RA+ positively selected. CDR3: CASSSTRTGLDEQYF. The DNA of the CDR3 is TGTGCCAGCAGCTCAACCCGGACAGGGCTCGACGAGCAGTACTTC.